This T cell receptor (beta chain) was sequenced in a study of molecular identifiers for immune sequencing clone quantification (dated by TCRdb to between 2017 and 2018). Regarding the complete study: In a replicate experiment, RNA from around 20,000 or 100,000 naive CD8 T cells was split into five aliquots, four of which were sequenced. CD8 T cells were used in a methods study to benchmark molecular-identifier clustering-based TCR repertoire sequencing (MIDCIRS) and TCR RNA copy counting. Broad study findings and their caveats: The sizes of highly expanded clones could end up underestimated when identical TCR molecules share a barcode. When barcode sub-clustering was omitted, TCR diversity was inflated by chimeric consensus sequences, with chimeras reaching as high as 47%. Spiked-in Jurkat TCR RNA equal to a single cell's worth was reported to be detectable even within 1,100,000 naive CD8 T cells. Spiked-in Jurkat TCR RNA (approximately 10 copies' worth), which is not part of the donor repertoire, was contained in the naive libraries. In CMV-specific effector cells, over 99% of molecules were held by clones above 20 RNA copies, whereas under 1% of molecules were held by such clones in naive cells. Modeling gave 3 to 3.5 recovered TCR RNA copies per cell versus around 9.9 by digital PCR, implying roughly 28% capture efficiency.

Reading from cysteine to phenylalanine, the CDR3 counts 18 amino acids. The DNA shown is the 54-base CDR3, in frame from base 1. Germline trimming amounts to 4 bases on V and 0 bases on J, with 11 as the count of junction bases outside the gene matches. The germline V gene yields SGHAT for CDR1 and FQNNGV for CDR2. The library relied on PCR. TCRdb names NextSeq 500 as the instrument used. Bulk TCR libraries were made following a previously described method, with the TCR primers given in Table S5. The Qiagen AllPrep DNA/RNA kit was used to purify total RNA. Reads from multiple sequencing runs of the same library were pooled before analysis. Processing in the source paper ran as follows. Only reads with exact TCR constant sequence were kept, trimmed to 150 nt, and grouped by their 12-nt molecular barcodes. Reads within each barcode group were sub-clustered using a 15% Levenshtein threshold, and quality-weighted consensus sequences were constructed for each RNA molecule. Non-functional sequences were filtered out, along with any lower-count sequence sitting one edit away from another sequence. Barcode sub-clusters with fewer than 20% of the maximum read count were removed, based on fitting two negative binomial distributions. TCRdb reprocessing: public reads trimmed at Q25 with fastp, clones called with MiXCR, in-frame beta chains kept. Under each unique CDR3 protein, matching rows form one entry showing the most common genes and DNA. TCRdb's processing, not the authors', yielded these V and J calls. The sample has about 320,000 distinct CDR3 sequences on record, roughly 23% of them singletons. The ten largest clones add up to about 0.73% of the sample.

Libraries of naive CD8 T cells were built from approximately 20,000 to 980,000 sorted cells, with 10%, 30% or 50% of the purified RNA used. Naive CD8 T cells, defined as CD8+CD4-CCR7+CD45RA+, were FACS-sorted into RLT Plus buffer on a BD FACSAria II. Approximately eleven TCR copies' worth of Jurkat RNA were spiked into roughly 19,000-1,000,000 naive CD8 T cell samples to test detection sensitivity. Enrichment of CD8 T cells was performed with RosetteSep CD8+ T Cell Enrichment Cocktail and Ficoll-Paque, after which ACK red cell lysis was carried out. Comment on this clonotype: Its antigen remains undetermined. Per-base quality was not reported, and no clone a single base away is much larger than it.

The clonotype was recovered from a human donor in good health. Some libraries in this study had Jurkat cell RNA spiked in. The sequenced material came from naive CD8+ T cells from blood, with Jurkat cell RNA spiked in. In light of the paper, this sample's cell subset or site label describes: FACS-sorted CD8+CD4-CCR7+CD45RA+ naive T cells. Recombination linked TRBV11-2 to TRBJ2-1; 8 bases in between match TRBD2. The bases read TGTGCCAGCAGCTCAAATGTATTCAGCGGGAGCTCCTACAATGAGCAGTTCTTC. It specifies CASSSNVFSGSSYNEQFF.